The 19 T cell receptor beta chains presented below share a single source sample, sequenced in a study of blood T cell repertoires in COVID-19 (dated by TCRdb to the early 2020s). The library came from the immunoSEQ multiplex PCR assay. The source is immuneACCESS, and TCRdb retained only in-frame sequences with V and J called. Part of the clones is not carried over; for the studies checked, unresolved V genes explain less than half of this, and the remainder is unexplained. Recorded for this sample are about 45,000 clones; 83% of them occurred a single time. The ten most abundant clones make up roughly 8.2% of the sample. Source material: peripheral blood. The receptors derive from a man older than 75 in a cohort sampled during active COVID-19.

V gene TRBV2 combines with J gene TRBJ2-1, with 8 nucleotides matching TRBD2. The germline gives CDR1 SNHLY, CDR2 FYNNEI. CDR3 length: 13 amino acids. Trimming at V came to 11 bases and at J to 2 bases, leaving 5 bases not matched to a gene. CDR3 sequence reads: CASGSGTYNEQFF. The CDR3 DNA reads as TGTGCCTCCGGTAGCGGGACCTACAATGAGCAGTTCTTC.

CDR3 DNA: TGTGCCAGTGGGGAGCGCTCGGCTCCAACAGATACGCAGTATTTT. Its protein is CASGERSAPTDTQYF. The chain carries TRBV6-5 and TRBJ2-3; a possible D gene is TRBD2 (5 bases). The CDR3 consists of 15 residues. CDR1 and CDR2 from the germline V gene are MNHEY and SVGAGI. V dropped 9 bases and J dropped 3 bases, with 19 bases sitting between them.

The gene calls are TRBV28 and TRBJ1-1, with D possibly matching TRBD1 (5 bases). Germline CDR1 reads MDHEN; CDR2 reads SYDVKM. The CDR3 extends over 13 amino acids. V dropped 6 bases and J dropped 0 bases, with 8 bases sitting between them. The DNA for the CDR3 is TGTGCCAGCAGGACAGTATTGAACACTGAAGCTTTCTTT. Amino acid sequence: CASRTVLNTEAFF.

V usage is TRBV7-2 and J usage is TRBJ1-2; D is ambiguous. The germline CDR1 and CDR2 sequences are SGHTA and FQGNSA. This CDR3 contains 15 residues. The ends were cut back, 0 bases at V and 0 bases at J, with 8 bases in the middle. CDR3 DNA sequence: TGTGCCAGCAGCTTAGCCCAAACAGCTAACTATGGCTACACCTTC. Protein sequence: CASSLAQTANYGYTF.

The V gene is TRBV7-9, the J gene TRBJ2-1; 12 bases align to TRBD2. The V gene's germline CDR1 is SEHNR and CDR2 FQNEAQ (reference sequence). The CDR3 contains 17 residues. V was clipped by 3 bases and J by 9 bases; unmatched bases: 12. This chain's CDR3 is CASSFMTSGSIITEQFF. DNA of the CDR3: TGTGCCAGCAGCTTTATGACTAGCGGGAGTATCATAACTGAGCAGTTCTTC.

This clone is a singleton in its sample. Other DNA variants within this sample encode the same CDR3. The rearrangement links TRBV25-1 to TRBJ1-2; TRBD1 matches at 9 bases. In germline, CDR1 is MGHDK, CDR2 SYGVNS. J lost 5 bases, V lost 2 bases, and 9 bases had no gene match. This CDR3 comprises 16 residues. In nucleotides, the CDR3 is TGTGCCAGCAGTGAAATTGGGACAGGGTATCTATATGGCTACACCTTC. This codes for CASSEIGTGYLYGYTF.

This clone was found once. The CDR3 loop is CASSKTGLEGYTF. CDR3 in DNA: TGTGCCAGCAGTAAAACAGGGCTAGAGGGCTACACCTTC. The chain joins TRBV7-2 to TRBJ1-2; TRBD1 might be the D (6 bases). The V and J ends lost 6 bases and 8 bases respectively, with 16 bases between them. The germline gives CDR1 SGHTA, CDR2 FQGNSA. The CDR3 spans 13 residues.

The V call is TRBV28, the J call TRBJ1-1; 8 nucleotides align to TRBD1. The V gene's germline CDR1 is MDHEN and CDR2 SYDVKM. After removal of 5 bases from V and 0 bases from J, the junction contained 5 bases not matched to a gene. The CDR3 covers 15 residues. The CDR3 loop reads CASSGAGGMNTEAFF. The CDR3 DNA follows: TGTGCCAGCAGTGGAGCAGGGGGCATGAACACTGAAGCTTTCTTT.

This chain connects TRBV7-2 to TRBJ1-1; tentatively, D is TRBD1 (6 bases). The length of the CDR3 is 14 residues. The germline V gene has CDR1 SGHTA and CDR2 FQGNSA. Deletions cut 0 bases from V and 4 bases from J, with 9 bases between. CDR3 nucleotide sequence: TGTGCCAGCAGCTTAGCAGGGGGGGGCACTGAAGCTTTCTTT. It is translated as CASSLAGGGTEAFF. The full variable domain, with the rest looked up from reference TRBV7-2 and TRBJ1-1, is GAGVSQSPSNKVTEKGKDVELRCDPISGHTALYWYRQSLGQGLEFLIYFQGNSAPDKSGLPSDRFSAERTGGSVSTLTIQRTQQEDSAVYLCASSLAGGGTEAFFGQGTRLTVV.

The chain has TRBV6-5 and TRBJ2-7, with D perhaps matching TRBD2 (7 bases). The CDR3 runs to 13 residues. CDR1 is MNHEY, CDR2 SVGAGI, per germline. Trimming removed 6 bases at V and 4 bases at J, with 13 bases between. The CDR3 DNA reads as TGTGCCAGCAGGTATAGGGGGGGATACGAGCAGTACTTC. It codes for CASRYRGGYEQYF.

The sample holds a few counts of this clone. The chain links TRBV28 to TRBJ1-5; D unresolved. In germline, CDR1 is MDHEN, CDR2 SYDVKM. Trimming removed 2 bases from V and 6 bases from J, with 20 bases in between. The CDR3 extends over 17 amino acids. The CDR3 coding sequence is TGTGCCAGCAGTTTAGGGAAAGGTCCCCCGGCGGGTCAGCCCCAGCATTTT. This sequence encodes CASSLGKGPPAGQPQHF. Looking up the rest from reference TRBV28 and TRBJ1-5 gives the full variable domain: DVKVTQSSRYLVKRTGEKVFLECVQDMDHENMFWYRQDPGLGLRLIYFSYDVKMKEKGDIPEGYSVSREKKERFSLILESASTNQTSMYLCASSLGKGPPAGQPQHFGDGTRLSIL.

This clone was detected only a few times. The CDR3 DNA reads as TGTGCCAGCAGCGACAGGGGCCCTAACTATGGCTACACCTTC. Amino acid sequence: CASSDRGPNYGYTF. V is TRBV27 and J is TRBJ1-2; 8 bases are shared with TRBD1. Germline CDR1 reads MNHEY; CDR2 reads SMNVEV (reference sequence). V shed 6 bases, J shed 0 bases, and the junction held 3 bases outside the gene matches. This CDR3 contains 14 residues.

The V and J genes are TRBV5-4 and TRBJ1-6; 9 bases agree with TRBD1. V lost 3 bases and J lost 9; bases outside the gene matches: 7. The CDR3 extends over 15 amino acids. The germline V gene encodes CDR1 SGHNT and CDR2 YYREEE (reference sequence). This CDR3 reads CASSSAGTGISPLHF. The CDR3 DNA reads TGTGCCAGCAGCTCTGCCGGGACAGGGATTTCACCCCTCCACTTT.

This chain joins TRBV5-4 and TRBJ1-1; D call uncertain. V gave up 6 bases and J gave up 1 base, with 10 bases separating them. The CDR3 length is 13 residues. Germline V gives CDR1 SGHNT, CDR2 YYREEE (reference sequence). Here the CDR3 DNA reads TGTGCCAGCAATACGGGGAGGAACACTGAAGCTTTCTTT. This sequence encodes CASNTGRNTEAFF.

The genes are TRBV28 and TRBJ2-4; 9 bases are shared with TRBD2. With 3 bases clipped from V and 9 bases from J, the junction kept 6 bases outside the gene matches. The length of the CDR3 is 14 residues. Germline V gene data show CDR1 as MDHEN and CDR2 as SYDVKM. The DNA of the CDR3 is TGTGCCAGCAGTTTTGCGGGGGGGCTTAGCATTCAGTACTTC. Protein: CASSFAGGLSIQYF.

The gene calls are TRBV3-1 (or the pseudogene TRBV3-2) and TRBJ2-1; D unresolved. The ends were cut back, 4 bases at V and 6 bases at J, with 16 bases in the middle. Germline CDR1 and CDR2: LGHDT and YNNKEL (reference sequence). This CDR3 spans 15 amino acids. CDR3 residues: CASSLTPSPVNEQFF. CDR3 DNA: TGTGCCAGCAGCCTCACCCCGAGTCCGGTCAATGAGCAGTTCTTC.

The V call is TRBV19, the J call TRBJ2-7; 10 nucleotides match TRBD2. The CDR3 runs 15 residues. Trimming at V came to 4 bases and at J to 3 bases, leaving 6 bases not matched to a gene. Germline V gene sequence: CDR1 LNHDA, CDR2 SQIVND (reference sequence). The CDR3 sequence is CASSTAGTSVYEQYF. CDR3 nucleotides: TGTGCCAGTAGTACTGCCGGGACTAGCGTCTACGAGCAGTACTTC.

This clone has only a few counts. V gene TRBV15 combines with J gene TRBJ2-2, with D possibly matching TRBD2 (5 bases). The germline V and J ends were trimmed by 1 base and 8 bases, with 14 bases remaining between them. CDR3 length equals 15 residues. Germline CDR1 reads LNHNV; CDR2 reads YYDKDF (reference sequence). In nucleotides, the CDR3 is TGTGCCACCAGCAGAGGAATCGACCCGGGGGGGGAGCTGTTTTTT. Protein sequence: CATSRGIDPGGELFF.

The chain couples TRBV6-5 to TRBJ1-1; D is possibly TRBD1 (5 bases). Germline CDR1 MNHEY, CDR2 SVGAGI. The CDR3 loop spans 12 amino acids. V was clipped by 6 bases and J by 5 bases, with 10 bases between them. CDR3 in DNA: TGTGCCAGCAGGTACCGGGGGACTGAAGCTTTCTTT. Translation: CASRYRGTEAFF.